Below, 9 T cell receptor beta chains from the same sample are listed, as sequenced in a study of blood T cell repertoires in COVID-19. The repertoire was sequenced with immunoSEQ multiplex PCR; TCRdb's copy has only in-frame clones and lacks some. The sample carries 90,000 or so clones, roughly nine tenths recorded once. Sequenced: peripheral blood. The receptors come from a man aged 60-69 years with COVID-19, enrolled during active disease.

The CDR3: CASSFGGTGTNEQFF. In DNA, the CDR3 is TGCGCCAGCAGCTTCGGCGGGACAGGGACGAATGAGCAGTTCTTC. The chain combines TRBV5-1 with TRBJ2-1; 9 positions match TRBD1. The CDR3 is made up of 15 amino acids. Unmatched junction bases numbered 7, after V lost 2 bases and J lost 7 bases. Germline CDR1 is SGHRS and CDR2 is YFSETQ.

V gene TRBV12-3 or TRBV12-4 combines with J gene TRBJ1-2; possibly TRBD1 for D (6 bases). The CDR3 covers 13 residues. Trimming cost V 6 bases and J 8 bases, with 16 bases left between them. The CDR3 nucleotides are TGTGCCAGCAGAACCACAGGGAGCTACGGCTACACCTTC. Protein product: CASRTTGSYGYTF.

The CDR3 spells CASSSLYNEQFF. CDR3 nucleotides: TGTGCCAGCAGTTCCCTCTACAATGAGCAGTTCTTC. The gene calls are TRBV12-3 or TRBV12-4 and TRBJ2-1, with D hard to call. Trimming left V 4 bases short and J 3 bases short, with 4 bases between. The CDR3 is 12 amino acids.

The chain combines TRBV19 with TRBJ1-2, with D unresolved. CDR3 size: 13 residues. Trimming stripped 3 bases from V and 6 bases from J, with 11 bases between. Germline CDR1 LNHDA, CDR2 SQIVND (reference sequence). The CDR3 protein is CASSMGTGDGYTF. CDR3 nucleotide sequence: TGTGCCAGTAGTATGGGAACCGGGGATGGCTACACCTTC.

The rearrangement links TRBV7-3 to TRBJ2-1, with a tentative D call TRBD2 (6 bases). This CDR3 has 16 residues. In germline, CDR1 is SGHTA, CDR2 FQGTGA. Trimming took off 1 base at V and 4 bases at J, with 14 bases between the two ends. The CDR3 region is CASSLRLGTPYNEQFF. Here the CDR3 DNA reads TGTGCCAGCAGCTTAAGGCTCGGGACTCCTTACAATGAGCAGTTCTTC.

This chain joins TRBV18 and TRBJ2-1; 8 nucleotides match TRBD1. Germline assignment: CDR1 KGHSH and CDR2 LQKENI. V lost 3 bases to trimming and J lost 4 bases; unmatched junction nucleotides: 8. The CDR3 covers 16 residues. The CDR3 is CASSPTGQGDYNEQFF. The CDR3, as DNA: TGTGCCAGCTCACCGACCGGACAGGGCGATTACAATGAGCAGTTCTTC.

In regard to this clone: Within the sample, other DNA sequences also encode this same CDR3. The CDR3 region has the DNA TGTGCCAGCAGCGTCGGACTAGCGGGGGAAGAGACCCAGTACTTC. This sequence encodes CASSVGLAGEETQYF. This chain links TRBV9 with TRBJ2-5; 13 bases line up with TRBD2. This CDR3 has 15 residues. Germline CDR1 reads SGDLS; CDR2 reads YYNGEE. J was trimmed by 3 bases and V by 2 bases; bases with no gene match: 1. Full variable domain (missing parts from reference TRBV9 and TRBJ2-5): DSGVTQTPKHLITATGQRVTLRCSPRSGDLSVYWYQQSLDQGLQFLIQYYNGEERAKGNILERFSAQQFPDLHSELNLSSLELGDSALYFCASSVGLAGEETQYFGPGTRLLVL.

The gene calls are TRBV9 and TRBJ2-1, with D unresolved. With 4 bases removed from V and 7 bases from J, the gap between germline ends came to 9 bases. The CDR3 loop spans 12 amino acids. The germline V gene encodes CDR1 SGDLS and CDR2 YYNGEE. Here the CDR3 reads CASSPPSNEQFF. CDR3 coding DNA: TGTGCCAGCAGCCCCCCGTCGAATGAGCAGTTCTTC.

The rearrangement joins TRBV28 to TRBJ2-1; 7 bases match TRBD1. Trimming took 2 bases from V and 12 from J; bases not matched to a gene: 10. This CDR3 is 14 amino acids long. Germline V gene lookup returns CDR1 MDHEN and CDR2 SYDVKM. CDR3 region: CASSLVGQVDWQFF. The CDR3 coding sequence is TGTGCCAGCAGTTTAGTCGGACAGGTCGATTGGCAGTTCTTC.